This TCR beta chain emerged from a study of blood T cell repertoires in COVID-19. Study information: The United States, Italy and Spain were the sources of the acute and convalescent COVID-19 samples.

Assay used: immunoSEQ multiplex PCR; TCRdb lists only in-frame clones, some missing. The top ten hold 2% to 2.5% of the sample, which has 250,000 or so clones, approximately 88% seen once. The J segment lost 3 bases and the V segment lost 2 bases, leaving 4 bases of the junction unmatched. CDR1 MNHEY and CDR2 SMNVEV come from the germline V gene (reference sequence). This CDR3 has 17 amino acids. Those enrolled, adults aged 18 to 89 years, came from about two dozen US areas. Participant reports of clinical history set cohort assignment. This chain joins TRBV27 and TRBJ1-4, with TRBD1 matching over 12 bases. Input material: PBMCs or T cells enriched from blood (not recorded which). The receptor comes from a woman aged 40 to 49 with acute COVID-19. The chain's CDR3 is CASSLVGQGAANEKLFF. In DNA form, the CDR3 reads TGTGCCAGCAGTTTAGTGGGACAGGGGGCTGCTAATGAAAAACTGTTTTTT.